This T cell receptor beta chain was identified in a study of blood T cell repertoires in COVID-19. As for the study in general: Donors in the United States, Italy and Spain gave samples during acute or convalescent COVID-19.

The CDR3 is 14 amino acids. Germline V CDR1 and CDR2: LGHDT, YNNKEL (reference sequence). V was pared by 10 bases and J by 0 bases, with 4 bases of the junction left unmatched. In the original processing: Reference gene primer amplification gave estimated nucleated cell counts. Using immunoSEQ multiplex PCR, the repertoire was profiled, and TCRdb retains in-frame clones only, with some absent. That table furnishes V, J and clone size, whereas the DNA furnished D and trimming. Found here are about 150,000 clones, roughly 85% of them singletons; the top ten hold around 4.2%. Self-reported history from a screening survey and questionnaire set each donor's cohort.

The TCR sequence derives from a man over 45 who had recovered from COVID-19. This chain links TRBV3-1 (or the pseudogene TRBV3-2) with TRBJ2-3; 10 nucleotides align to TRBD2. Sequencing was performed on PBMCs or T cells enriched from blood (not recorded which). The CDR3, as DNA: TGTGCCACCTTAGCGGGGGGTAGCACAGATACGCAGTATTTT. This codes for CATLAGGSTDTQYF.